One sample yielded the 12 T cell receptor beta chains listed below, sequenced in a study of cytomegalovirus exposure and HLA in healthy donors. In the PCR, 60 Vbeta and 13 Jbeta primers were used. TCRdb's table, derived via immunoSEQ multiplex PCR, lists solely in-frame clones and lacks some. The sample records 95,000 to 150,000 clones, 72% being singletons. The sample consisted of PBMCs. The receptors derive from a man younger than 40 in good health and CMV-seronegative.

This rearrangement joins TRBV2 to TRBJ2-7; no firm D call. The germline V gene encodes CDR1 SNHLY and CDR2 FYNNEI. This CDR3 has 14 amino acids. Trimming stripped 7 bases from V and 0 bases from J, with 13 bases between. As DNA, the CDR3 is TGTGCCAGCACCGAAGAACAAAGCTCCTACGAGCAGTACTTC. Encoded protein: CASTEEQSSYEQYF. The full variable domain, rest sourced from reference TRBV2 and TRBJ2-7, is EPEVTQTPSHQVTQMGQEVILRCVPISNHLYFYWYRQILGQKVEFLVSFYNNEISEKSEIFDDQFSVERPDGSNFTLKIRSTKLEDSAMYFCASTEEQSSYEQYFGPGTRLTVT.

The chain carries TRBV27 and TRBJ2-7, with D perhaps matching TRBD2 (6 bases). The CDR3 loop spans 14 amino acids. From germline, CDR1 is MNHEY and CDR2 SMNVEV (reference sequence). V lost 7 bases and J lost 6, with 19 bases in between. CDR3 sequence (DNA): TGTGCCAGCACCGCGTCGGGTTTGGGGGGCGAGCAGTACTTC. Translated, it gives CASTASGLGGEQYF.

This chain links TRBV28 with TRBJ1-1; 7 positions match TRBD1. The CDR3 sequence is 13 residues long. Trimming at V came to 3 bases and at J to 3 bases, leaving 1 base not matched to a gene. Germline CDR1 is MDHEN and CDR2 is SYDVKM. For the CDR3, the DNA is TGTGCCAGCAGTTTCCAGGGGGACACTGAAGCTTTCTTT. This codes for CASSFQGDTEAFF.

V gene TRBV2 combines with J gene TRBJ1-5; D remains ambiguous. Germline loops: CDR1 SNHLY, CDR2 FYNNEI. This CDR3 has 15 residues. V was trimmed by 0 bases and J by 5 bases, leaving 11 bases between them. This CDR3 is CASSEASFRDQPQHF. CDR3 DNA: TGTGCCAGCAGTGAAGCGAGTTTCCGGGATCAGCCCCAGCATTTT.

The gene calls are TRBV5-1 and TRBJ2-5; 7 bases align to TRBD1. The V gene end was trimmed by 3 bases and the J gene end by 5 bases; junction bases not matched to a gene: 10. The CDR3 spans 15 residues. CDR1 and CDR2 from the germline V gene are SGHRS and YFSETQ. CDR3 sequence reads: CASSSETGMGETQYF. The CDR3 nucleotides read TGCGCCAGCAGCTCGGAGACAGGGATGGGCGAGACCCAGTACTTC.

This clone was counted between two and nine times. DNA for the CDR3: TGTGCCAGCAGCTCCCGGGACACCGAGGGCGAGCAGTACTTC. Translated, it gives CASSSRDTEGEQYF. The chain carries TRBV5-6 and TRBJ2-7, with D perhaps matching TRBD1 (6 bases). The CDR3 is 14 residues long. Germline CDR1 reads SGHDT; CDR2 reads YYEEEE. The V gene lost 3 bases and the J gene lost 6 bases, with 16 bases spanning the gap.

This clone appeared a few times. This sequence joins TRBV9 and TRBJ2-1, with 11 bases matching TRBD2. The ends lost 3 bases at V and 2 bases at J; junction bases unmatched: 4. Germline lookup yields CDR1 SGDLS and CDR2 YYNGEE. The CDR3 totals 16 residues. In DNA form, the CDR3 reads TGTGCCAGCAGCGCCAATAGCGGGGGGGCCTACAATGAGCAGTTCTTC. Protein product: CASSANSGGAYNEQFF.

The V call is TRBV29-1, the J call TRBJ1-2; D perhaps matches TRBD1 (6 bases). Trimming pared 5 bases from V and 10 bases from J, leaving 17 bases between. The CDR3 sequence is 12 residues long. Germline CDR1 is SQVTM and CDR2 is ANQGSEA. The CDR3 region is CSVSGGRNDYTF. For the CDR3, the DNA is TGCAGCGTTTCGGGGGGGCGGAATGACTACACCTTC.

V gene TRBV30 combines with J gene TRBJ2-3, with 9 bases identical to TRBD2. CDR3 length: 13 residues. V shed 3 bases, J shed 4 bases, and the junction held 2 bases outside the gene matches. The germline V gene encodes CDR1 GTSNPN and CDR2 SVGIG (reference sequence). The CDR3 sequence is CAWSLAGSDTQYF. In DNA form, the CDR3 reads TGTGCCTGGAGCCTAGCGGGGTCAGATACGCAGTATTTT.

CDR3 amino acids: CASSLSRGIGSYNSPLHF. The CDR3 bases are TGTGCCAGCAGTTTATCTCGGGGGATCGGCTCCTATAATTCACCCCTCCACTTT. V gene TRBV28 combines with J gene TRBJ1-6; tentatively, D is TRBD1 (5 bases). The CDR3 extends over 18 amino acids. The V end lost 1 base, the J end lost 0 bases, and 13 bases lay between the germline ends. Germline CDR1 and CDR2: MDHEN and SYDVKM.

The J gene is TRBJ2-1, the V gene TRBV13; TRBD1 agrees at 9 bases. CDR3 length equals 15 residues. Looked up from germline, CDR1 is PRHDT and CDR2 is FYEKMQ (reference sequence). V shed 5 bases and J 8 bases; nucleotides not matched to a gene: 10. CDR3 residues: CASSTRDRVRDEQFF. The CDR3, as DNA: TGTGCCAGCAGCACCCGGGACAGGGTGAGGGATGAGCAGTTCTTC. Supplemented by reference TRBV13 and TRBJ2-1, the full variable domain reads AAGVIQSPRHLIKEKRETATLKCYPIPRHDTVYWYQQGPGQDPQFLISFYEKMQSDKGSIPDRFSAQQFSDYHSELNMSSLELGDSALYFCASSTRDRVRDEQFFGPGTRLTVL.

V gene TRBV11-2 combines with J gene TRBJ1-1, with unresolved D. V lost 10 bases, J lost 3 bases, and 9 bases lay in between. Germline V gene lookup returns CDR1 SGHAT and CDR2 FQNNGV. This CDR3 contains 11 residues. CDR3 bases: TGTGCCATCCGGAGGGACACTGAAGCTTTCTTT. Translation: CAIRRDTEAFF.